This is a list of T cell receptor beta chains from one sample in a study of blood T cell repertoires in COVID-19. Sequencing was performed with immunoSEQ multiplex PCR; in TCRdb, only in-frame clones are kept and a portion is missing. Of about 230,000 clones in the sample, 70% to 90% are singletons; the top ten hold 10% to 12%. What was sequenced was PBMCs or T cells enriched from blood (not recorded which). These receptors all come from a man aged 25-45 years who had recovered from COVID-19. CDR3s include the opening cysteine and the closing phenylalanine or tryptophan. Each record gives: clone size, V gene, D gene, J gene, CDR3 DNA, CDR3 protein. A D gene is named only where the DNA matches it firmly. Clone size is not always given. Where it is, it says once, few, many or a class for expanded clones.

abundance: .; v_gene: TRBV5-4; d_gene: TRBD1; j_gene: TRBJ1-2; CDR3nt: TGTGCCAGCAGCTTTGGGACAGGGGGCAGAAACTATGGCTACACCTTC; CDR3aa: CASSFGTGGRNYGYTF
abundance: .; v_gene: TRBV3-1/TRBV3-2; d_gene: .; j_gene: TRBJ2-2; CDR3nt: TGTGCCAGCAGCGAACGGTATGACACCGGGGAGCTGTTTTTT; CDR3aa: CASSERYDTGELFF
abundance: once; v_gene: TRBV7-9; d_gene: .; j_gene: TRBJ2-3; CDR3nt: TGTGCCAGCACCCTAGGGGTAGGGTTGACAGATACGCAGTATTTT; CDR3aa: CASTLGVGLTDTQYF
abundance: .; v_gene: TRBV12-5; d_gene: .; j_gene: TRBJ1-4; CDR3nt: TGTGCTAGTGGTTACCCCCCAGGGGCTAATGAAAAACTGTTTTTT; CDR3aa: CASGYPPGANEKLFF
abundance: .; v_gene: TRBV30; d_gene: TRBD2; j_gene: TRBJ2-1; CDR3nt: TGTGCCTGGAGTCATAGCGGGGGGGCCTTTTTGCTTGAGCAGTTCTTC; CDR3aa: CAWSHSGGAFLLEQFF
abundance: .; v_gene: TRBV5-5; d_gene: .; j_gene: TRBJ2-7; CDR3nt: TGTGCCAGCAGCTTGTTGGGAGCCGGCTTCGAGCAGTACTTC; CDR3aa: CASSLLGAGFEQYF
abundance: .; v_gene: TRBV13; d_gene: TRBD1; j_gene: TRBJ1-5; CDR3nt: TGTGCCAGCAGCCGGGGACAGGTAATCCAGCCCCAGCATTTT; CDR3aa: CASSRGQVIQPQHF
abundance: once; v_gene: TRBV7-9; d_gene: .; j_gene: TRBJ2-7; CDR3nt: TGTGCCAGCAGCCATCCGTCCGACAGGAACTCCTACGAGCAGTACTTC; CDR3aa: CASSHPSDRNSYEQYF
abundance: .; v_gene: TRBV7-9; d_gene: TRBD1; j_gene: TRBJ1-2; CDR3nt: TGTGCCAGCAGCTTACTTTTGTGGGACAGCCCCACTTTTGGTGGCTACACCTTC; CDR3aa: CASSLLLWDSPTFGGYTF
abundance: .; v_gene: TRBV27; d_gene: .; j_gene: TRBJ2-7; CDR3nt: TGTGCCAGCAGCCCTAGCTACCATCCGAACTACGAGCAGTACTTC; CDR3aa: CASSPSYHPNYEQYF
abundance: .; v_gene: TRBV29-1; d_gene: TRBD2; j_gene: TRBJ2-3; CDR3nt: TGCAGCGTTGAAGGAGCGGGGGGCACAGATACGCAGTATTTT; CDR3aa: CSVEGAGGTDTQYF
abundance: once; v_gene: TRBV7-8; d_gene: .; j_gene: TRBJ1-2; CDR3nt: TGTGCCAGCAGCCCTCGCTGGGGGGGGGCTAACTATGGCTACACCTTC; CDR3aa: CASSPRWGGANYGYTF
abundance: .; v_gene: TRBV6-5; d_gene: .; j_gene: TRBJ2-3; CDR3nt: TGTGCCAGCAGTTACTCGAACGTGGCGTATTTT; CDR3aa: CASSYSNVAYF
abundance: .; v_gene: TRBV5-1; d_gene: .; j_gene: TRBJ1-5; CDR3nt: TGCGCCAGCAGCCGAACCGCTGGGGCAGGCCAGCCCCAGCATTTT; CDR3aa: CASSRTAGAGQPQHF
abundance: .; v_gene: TRBV9; d_gene: TRBD2; j_gene: TRBJ2-1; CDR3nt: TGTGCCAGCAGCGTAGGAGCGGGGGACTACAATGAGCAGTTCTTC; CDR3aa: CASSVGAGDYNEQFF
abundance: once; v_gene: TRBV25-1; d_gene: TRBD2; j_gene: TRBJ2-1; CDR3nt: TGTGCCAGCAACATATGCGGGGGGGTGGATGAGCAGTTCTTC; CDR3aa: CASNICGGVDEQFF
abundance: .; v_gene: TRBV6-6; d_gene: .; j_gene: TRBJ2-2; CDR3nt: TGTGCCAGCAGTCCCAGAACCGGGGAGCTGTTTTTT; CDR3aa: CASSPRTGELFF
abundance: .; v_gene: TRBV6-1; d_gene: TRBD1; j_gene: TRBJ1-6; CDR3nt: TGTGCCAGCAGTGAATACATCGCCGGGACAGATAATTCACCCCTCCACTTT; CDR3aa: CASSEYIAGTDNSPLHF
abundance: .; v_gene: TRBV5-4; d_gene: .; j_gene: TRBJ2-1; CDR3nt: TGTGCCAGCAGCTCAACCTACAGGTTCAATGAGCAGTTCTTC; CDR3aa: CASSSTYRFNEQFF
abundance: .; v_gene: TRBV7-2; d_gene: TRBD2; j_gene: TRBJ2-7; CDR3nt: TGTGCCAGCAGCTTAACCAAGGGACTAGGGGACGAGCAGTACTTC; CDR3aa: CASSLTKGLGDEQYF
abundance: .; v_gene: TRBV6-4; d_gene: .; j_gene: TRBJ1-5; CDR3nt: TGTGCCAGCAGTTCGGGGTTAAATCAGCCCCAGCATTTT; CDR3aa: CASSSGLNQPQHF
abundance: .; v_gene: TRBV5-1; d_gene: TRBD2; j_gene: TRBJ2-2; CDR3nt: TGCGCCAGCAGCCGTGGGACTAGCGGAGGAGGTGACACCGGGGAGCTGTTTTTT; CDR3aa: CASSRGTSGGGDTGELFF
abundance: .; v_gene: TRBV5-1; d_gene: TRBD1; j_gene: TRBJ2-7; CDR3nt: TGCGCCAGCAGCGTGACAGGGTCCTACGAGCAGTACTTC; CDR3aa: CASSVTGSYEQYF
abundance: .; v_gene: TRBV27; d_gene: .; j_gene: TRBJ1-5; CDR3nt: TGTGCCAGCAACTCTCTACAGGGATTACGGGAGGAGCCCCAGCATTTT; CDR3aa: CASNSLQGLREEPQHF
abundance: .; v_gene: TRBV5-1; d_gene: TRBD1; j_gene: TRBJ1-4; CDR3nt: TGCGCCAGCAGCAGCCAGGGGGCAACTAATGAAAAACTGTTTTTT; CDR3aa: CASSSQGATNEKLFF
abundance: once; v_gene: TRBV30; d_gene: TRBD1; j_gene: TRBJ2-2; CDR3nt: TGTGCCTGGAATAAGAAAAGTCCGGGACAGGGTGAATCAAGCGGGGAGCTGTTTTTT; CDR3aa: CAWNKKSPGQGESSGELFF
abundance: .; v_gene: TRBV28; d_gene: TRBD1; j_gene: TRBJ1-3; CDR3nt: TGTGCCACCATGACAGGGGGTCCTTATGACTCTGGAAACACCATATATTTT; CDR3aa: CATMTGGPYDSGNTIYF
abundance: .; v_gene: TRBV3-1/TRBV3-2; d_gene: .; j_gene: TRBJ1-3; CDR3nt: TGTGCCAGCAGCCAACAGGGTCGTGGAAACACCATATATTTT; CDR3aa: CASSQQGRGNTIYF
abundance: .; v_gene: TRBV5-4; d_gene: .; j_gene: TRBJ2-5; CDR3nt: TGTGCCAGCAGAACTGACAAACAAGAGACCCAGTACTTC; CDR3aa: CASRTDKQETQYF
abundance: .; v_gene: TRBV12-5; d_gene: TRBD1; j_gene: TRBJ1-2; CDR3nt: TGTGCTAGTGGTTTGGTACTTTTGGGACAGACGGACTATGGCTACACCTTC; CDR3aa: CASGLVLLGQTDYGYTF
abundance: once; v_gene: TRBV27; d_gene: .; j_gene: TRBJ2-1; CDR3nt: TGTGCCAGCAGTGGGGGGGCAGGGCAGTTCTTC; CDR3aa: CASSGGAGQFF
abundance: .; v_gene: TRBV7-2; d_gene: .; j_gene: TRBJ1-1; CDR3nt: TGTGCCAGCAGCTTATCGGGGGGCAGAGCTTTCTTT; CDR3aa: CASSLSGGRAFF
abundance: .; v_gene: TRBV5-1; d_gene: .; j_gene: TRBJ1-1; CDR3nt: TGCGCCAGCAGCCTTAGGCGAGACCAGGGCACTGAAGCTTTCTTT; CDR3aa: CASSLRRDQGTEAFF
abundance: .; v_gene: TRBV5-8; d_gene: .; j_gene: TRBJ1-5; CDR3nt: TGTGCCAGCAGCCATACAGGGCCTTATCAGCCCCAGCATTTT; CDR3aa: CASSHTGPYQPQHF
abundance: few; v_gene: TRBV7-3; d_gene: TRBD1; j_gene: TRBJ2-2; CDR3nt: TGTGCCAGCAGCAGATCAGGGGGTACCGGGGAGCTGTTTTTT; CDR3aa: CASSRSGGTGELFF
abundance: once; v_gene: TRBV7-2; d_gene: .; j_gene: TRBJ2-2; CDR3nt: TGTGCCAGCAGCCCGAGATCAGGGGACACGAACACCGGGGAGCTGTTTTTT; CDR3aa: CASSPRSGDTNTGELFF
abundance: .; v_gene: TRBV7-2; d_gene: .; j_gene: TRBJ2-1; CDR3nt: TGTGCCAGCAGGACTAGGACCCACAATGAGCAGTTCTTC; CDR3aa: CASRTRTHNEQFF
abundance: once; v_gene: TRBV4-2; d_gene: TRBD1; j_gene: TRBJ2-2; CDR3nt: TGTGCCAGCAGCCAATCCGCGGGACAGGGTATCGGGGAGCTGTTTTTT; CDR3aa: CASSQSAGQGIGELFF
abundance: .; v_gene: TRBV4-1; d_gene: .; j_gene: TRBJ2-5; CDR3nt: TGCGCCAGCAGCCAAGGATTGGGTTTAGCATGGGCCCAGTACTTC; CDR3aa: CASSQGLGLAWAQYF
abundance: .; v_gene: TRBV6-6; d_gene: .; j_gene: TRBJ1-1; CDR3nt: TGTGCCAGCACCCGCAGGGGTCAGGGCGGCAACACTGAAGCTTTCTTT; CDR3aa: CASTRRGQGGNTEAFF
abundance: .; v_gene: TRBV7-9; d_gene: TRBD1; j_gene: TRBJ1-2; CDR3nt: TGTGCCAGCAACTTATCTCCCGGGACAGGATTCTATGGCTACACCTTC; CDR3aa: CASNLSPGTGFYGYTF
abundance: .; v_gene: TRBV25-1; d_gene: .; j_gene: TRBJ1-5; CDR3nt: TGTGCCAGCAGAGCAGGGTGGGGCAATCAGCCCCAGCATTTT; CDR3aa: CASRAGWGNQPQHF
abundance: .; v_gene: TRBV28; d_gene: TRBD2; j_gene: TRBJ2-5; CDR3nt: TGTGCCAGCAGTTTAGGGACTAGCGGGAGGAAGACCCAGTACTTC; CDR3aa: CASSLGTSGRKTQYF
abundance: .; v_gene: TRBV30; d_gene: TRBD1; j_gene: TRBJ1-2; CDR3nt: TGTGCCTGGGACAGGGGAGGAAGTGGCTACACCTTC; CDR3aa: CAWDRGGSGYTF
abundance: few; v_gene: TRBV4-1; d_gene: TRBD2; j_gene: TRBJ2-1; CDR3nt: TGCGCCAGCAGCCACCTCCCGGGACTAGCTGACCATGAGCAGTTCTTC; CDR3aa: CASSHLPGLADHEQFF
abundance: .; v_gene: TRBV13; d_gene: TRBD1; j_gene: TRBJ2-5; CDR3nt: TGTGCCAGCAGCCCCCCGGGACAGGGGCTGGTTGGCTTCGCCCAGTACTTC; CDR3aa: CASSPPGQGLVGFAQYF
abundance: .; v_gene: TRBV4-3; d_gene: TRBD1; j_gene: TRBJ1-1; CDR3nt: TGCGCCAGCAGCCAAGGGACAGGGCACACTGAAGCTTTCTTT; CDR3aa: CASSQGTGHTEAFF
abundance: .; v_gene: TRBV5-5; d_gene: TRBD1; j_gene: TRBJ2-1; CDR3nt: TGTGCCAGCAGCTTGAATTTAGGGGGCGAGTACAATGAGCAGTTCTTC; CDR3aa: CASSLNLGGEYNEQFF
abundance: few; v_gene: TRBV28; d_gene: .; j_gene: TRBJ2-7; CDR3nt: TGTGCCAGCAGAATCACAGGGAGCTCCTACGAGCAGTACTTC; CDR3aa: CASRITGSSYEQYF
abundance: few; v_gene: TRBV6-5; d_gene: .; j_gene: TRBJ2-7; CDR3nt: TGTGCCAGCAGTTACTCGGGGGGTAGGAACGAGCAGTACTTC; CDR3aa: CASSYSGGRNEQYF
abundance: .; v_gene: TRBV5-1; d_gene: TRBD2; j_gene: TRBJ2-5; CDR3nt: TGCGCCAGCAGCTCGGGACTAGCGGCCCAAGAGACCCAGTACTTC; CDR3aa: CASSSGLAAQETQYF
abundance: once; v_gene: TRBV7-2; d_gene: .; j_gene: TRBJ1-4; CDR3nt: TGTGCCAGCAGCTTAGGACAAGTTAATGAAAAACTGTTTTTT; CDR3aa: CASSLGQVNEKLFF
abundance: .; v_gene: TRBV30; d_gene: .; j_gene: TRBJ1-4; CDR3nt: TGTGCCTGGGAGACAGTTGCGAGGGAAAAACTGTTTTTT; CDR3aa: CAWETVAREKLFF
abundance: .; v_gene: TRBV6-5; d_gene: .; j_gene: TRBJ1-2; CDR3nt: TGTGCCAGCAGTTCACAGATAAACTATGGCTACACCTTC; CDR3aa: CASSSQINYGYTF
abundance: .; v_gene: TRBV4-2; d_gene: TRBD2; j_gene: TRBJ2-1; CDR3nt: TGTGCCAGCAGGACCGGGACTAGCGAGCTATACAATGAGCAGTTCTTC; CDR3aa: CASRTGTSELYNEQFF
abundance: .; v_gene: TRBV28; d_gene: .; j_gene: TRBJ1-4; CDR3nt: TGTGCCAGCAGTTTAGTAGCAGGGCGAACTGAAAAACTGTTTTTT; CDR3aa: CASSLVAGRTEKLFF
abundance: once; v_gene: TRBV28; d_gene: .; j_gene: TRBJ1-4; CDR3nt: TGTGCCAGCAGCCTCGCGGGGGGCCTGAGGGAAAAACTGTTTTTT; CDR3aa: CASSLAGGLREKLFF